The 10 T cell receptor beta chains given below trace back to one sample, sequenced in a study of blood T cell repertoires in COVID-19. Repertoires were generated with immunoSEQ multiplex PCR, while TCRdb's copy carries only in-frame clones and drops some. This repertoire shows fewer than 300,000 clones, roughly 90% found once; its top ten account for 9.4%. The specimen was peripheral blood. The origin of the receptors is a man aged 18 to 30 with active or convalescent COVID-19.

This CDR3 reads CAIGYSREQYF. The CDR3 DNA is TGTGCCATCGGATACAGTCGGGAGCAGTACTTC. The chain combines TRBV10-3 with TRBJ2-7; D ambiguous. The germline V gene encodes CDR1 ENHRY and CDR2 SYGVKD. V dropped 8 bases and J dropped 7 bases, with 12 bases sitting between them. This CDR3 region has 11 residues.

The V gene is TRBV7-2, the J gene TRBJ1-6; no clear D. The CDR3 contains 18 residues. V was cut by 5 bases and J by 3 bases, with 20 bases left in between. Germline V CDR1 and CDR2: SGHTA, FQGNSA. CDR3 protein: CASSIHRTGSYYNSPLHF. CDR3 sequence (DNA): TGTGCCAGCAGCATACATCGGACGGGAAGCTACTATAATTCACCCCTCCACTTT.

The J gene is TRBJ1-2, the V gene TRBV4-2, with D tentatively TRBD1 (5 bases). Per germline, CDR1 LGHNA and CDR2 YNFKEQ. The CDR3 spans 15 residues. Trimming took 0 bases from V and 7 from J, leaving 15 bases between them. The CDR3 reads CASSQETGSQGGYTF. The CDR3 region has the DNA TGTGCCAGCAGCCAAGAAACAGGCAGTCAGGGTGGCTACACCTTC.

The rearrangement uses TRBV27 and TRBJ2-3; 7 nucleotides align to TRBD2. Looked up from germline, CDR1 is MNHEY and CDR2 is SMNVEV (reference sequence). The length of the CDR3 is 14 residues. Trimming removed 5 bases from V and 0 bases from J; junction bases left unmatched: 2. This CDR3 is CASSEAGSTDTQYF. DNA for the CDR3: TGTGCCAGCAGTGAAGCGGGAAGCACAGATACGCAGTATTTT.

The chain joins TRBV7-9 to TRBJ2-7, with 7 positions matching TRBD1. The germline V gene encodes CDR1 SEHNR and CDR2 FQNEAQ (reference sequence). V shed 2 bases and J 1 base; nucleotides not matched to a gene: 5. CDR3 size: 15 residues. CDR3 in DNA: TGTGCCAGCAGCTTATACCGGACAGGATCCTACGAGCAGTACTTC. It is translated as CASSLYRTGSYEQYF.

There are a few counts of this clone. The CDR3 reads CASSFWTGSGNTIYF. The CDR3 DNA reads TGCGCCAGCAGCTTCTGGACAGGGTCGGGAAACACCATATATTTT. V is TRBV5-1 and J is TRBJ1-3, with 8 positions matching TRBD1. Germline CDR1 is SGHRS and CDR2 is YFSETQ. This CDR3 spans 15 amino acids. V shed 2 bases, J shed 4 bases, and the junction held 5 bases outside the gene matches. The full variable domain, with the rest looked up from reference TRBV5-1 and TRBJ1-3, is KAGVTQTPRYLIKTRGQQVTLSCSPISGHRSVSWYQQTPGQGLQFLFEYFSETQRNKGNFPGRFSGRQFSNSRSEMNVSTLELGDSALYLCASSFWTGSGNTIYFGEGSWLTVV.

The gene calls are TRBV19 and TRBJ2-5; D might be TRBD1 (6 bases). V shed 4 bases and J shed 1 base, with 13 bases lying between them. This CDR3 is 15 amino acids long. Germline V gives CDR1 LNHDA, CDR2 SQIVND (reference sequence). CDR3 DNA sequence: TGTGCCAGTAGTACTGTCACAGGGATCCAAGAGACCCAGTACTTC. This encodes CASSTVTGIQETQYF.

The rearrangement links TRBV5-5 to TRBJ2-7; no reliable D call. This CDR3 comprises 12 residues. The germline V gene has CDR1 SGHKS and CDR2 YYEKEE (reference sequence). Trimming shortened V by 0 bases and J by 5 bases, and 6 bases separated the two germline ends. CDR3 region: CASSLGSDEQYF. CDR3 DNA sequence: TGTGCCAGCAGCTTGGGGTCGGACGAGCAGTACTTC.

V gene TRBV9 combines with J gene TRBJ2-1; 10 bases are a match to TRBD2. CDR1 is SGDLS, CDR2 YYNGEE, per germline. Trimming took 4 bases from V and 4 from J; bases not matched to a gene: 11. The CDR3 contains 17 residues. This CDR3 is CASSSSSSGGRYNEQFF. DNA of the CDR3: TGTGCCAGCAGCTCCAGCAGTAGCGGGGGGCGGTACAATGAGCAGTTCTTC.

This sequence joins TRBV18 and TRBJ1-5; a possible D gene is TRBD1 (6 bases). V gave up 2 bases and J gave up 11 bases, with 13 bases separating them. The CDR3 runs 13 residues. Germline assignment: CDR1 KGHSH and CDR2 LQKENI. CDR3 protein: CASSPSTGWAQHF. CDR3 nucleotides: TGTGCCAGCTCACCATCTACAGGGTGGGCCCAGCATTTT.